This is a list of T cell receptor beta chains from one sample in a study of cytomegalovirus exposure and HLA in healthy donors. Here immunoSEQ multiplex PCR was the method, and the copy in TCRdb shows in-frame clones only, minus some. The sample holds 200,000 or so clones; roughly 77% are singletons and the top ten take approximately 0.39%. The sequencing input was PBMCs. The source is a male donor in good health and CMV-seropositive. CDR3s include the opening cysteine and the closing phenylalanine or tryptophan. Each record gives: J gene, V gene, clone size, D gene, CDR3 length, CDR3 protein, CDR3 DNA. The D gene is left open where the match is weak. Clone size is not always given. Where it is, it says once, few, many or a class for expanded clones.

>TRBJ1-4|TRBV28|.|TRBD1|15
CASSSPTGVWGKLFF
TGTGCCAGCAGTTCCCCGACAGGGGTATGGGGAAAACTGTTTTTT
>TRBJ2-1|TRBV28|.|TRBD2|14
CAKRTSGRYDEQFF
TGTGCCAAGAGGACTAGCGGGAGATACGATGAGCAGTTCTTC
>TRBJ1-6|TRBV19|.|.|14
CASKVGRVDSPLHF
TGTGCCAGTAAAGTAGGCAGGGTTGATTCACCCCTCCACTTT
>TRBJ1-1|TRBV4-2|.|.|16
CASSEEVGAMNTEAFF
TGTGCCAGCAGCGAAGAAGTCGGTGCGATGAACACTGAAGCTTTCTTT
>TRBJ2-5|TRBV18|few|TRBD1|13
CASAPGTGQTQYF
TGTGCCAGCGCCCCCGGGACAGGGCAAACCCAGTACTTC
>TRBJ1-5|TRBV5-1|.|.|15
CASSLGPGGYQPQHF
TGCGCCAGCAGCCTCGGACCCGGGGGGTACCAGCCCCAGCATTTT
>TRBJ2-4|TRBV7-9|.|TRBD1|15
CASSPGTGAKNIQYF
TGTGCCAGCAGCCCCGGGACAGGCGCCAAAAACATTCAGTACTTC
>TRBJ1-5|TRBV2|few|TRBD1|14
CASSRQGTNQPQHF
TGTGCCAGCAGTAGACAGGGGACTAATCAGCCCCAGCATTTT
>TRBJ1-2|TRBV7-9|.|TRBD1|14
CASSFIQGIGGYTF
TGTGCCAGCAGCTTTATACAGGGGATTGGTGGCTACACCTTC
>TRBJ1-2|TRBV10-3|.|.|12
CAISDPGSGYTF
TGTGCCATCAGTGATCCCGGGTCTGGCTACACCTTC
>TRBJ2-2|TRBV7-3|.|TRBD1|15
CAGSFGTGGTGELFF
TGTGCCGGCAGCTTCGGGACAGGGGGCACCGGGGAGCTGTTTTTT
>TRBJ1-1|TRBV6-6|once|.|16
CASSPPIQSANTEAFF
TGTGCCAGCAGTCCCCCAATTCAGAGCGCGAACACTGAAGCTTTCTTT
>TRBJ2-7|TRBV2|.|TRBD2|16
CASSSQRLAGESEQYF
TGTGCCAGCAGTTCCCAAAGACTAGCGGGAGAATCCGAGCAGTACTTC
>TRBJ2-7|TRBV27|few|.|16
CASSPSMGGGGYEQYF
TGTGCCAGTTCCCCTAGTATGGGGGGAGGGGGCTACGAGCAGTACTTC
>TRBJ1-1|TRBV28|.|TRBD1|15
CASVQGAPRGTEAFF
TGTGCCAGCGTTCAGGGGGCACCTCGCGGGACTGAAGCTTTCTTT
>TRBJ1-1|TRBV29-1|.|.|14
CSVGGEGKNTEAFF
TGCAGCGTTGGGGGGGAAGGTAAGAACACTGAAGCTTTCTTT
>TRBJ1-1|TRBV5-1|once|.|13
CASSLGEHTEAFF
TGCGCCAGCAGTTTGGGGGAGCACACTGAAGCTTTCTTT
>TRBJ2-3|TRBV18|few|TRBD2|13
CASSQRDTDTQYF
TGTGCCAGCTCACAGCGGGACACAGATACGCAGTATTTT
>TRBJ1-5|TRBV27|.|TRBD1|16
CASSPKTGTGEQPQHF
TGTGCCAGCAGTCCCAAAACCGGGACAGGGGAACAGCCCCAGCATTTT
>TRBJ1-4|TRBV23-1|.|.|16
CASSQSLDRGNEKLFF
TGCGCCAGCAGTCAATCGCTGGACCGGGGTAATGAAAAACTGTTTTTT
>TRBJ2-1|TRBV9|few|.|17
CASSVDPGASAYNEQFF
TGTGCCAGCAGCGTAGACCCCGGAGCTAGTGCTTACAATGAGCAGTTCTTC
>TRBJ1-5|TRBV5-1|.|.|16
CASSLTGGKGNQPQHF
TGCGCCAGCAGCTTGACGGGGGGTAAGGGCAATCAGCCCCAGCATTTT
>TRBJ2-6|TRBV9|.|TRBD1|19
CASSVAGGQLSSGANVLTF
TGTGCCAGCAGCGTAGCTGGGGGACAGTTAAGCTCTGGGGCCAACGTCCTGACTTTC
>TRBJ2-6|TRBV5-1|.|.|14
CASRTKYGANVLTF
TGCGCCTCCCGGACTAAGTATGGGGCCAACGTCCTGACTTTC
>TRBJ2-7|TRBV29-1|.|TRBD2|12
CSAGLATFEQYF
TGCAGCGCAGGACTAGCGACGTTCGAGCAGTACTTC
>TRBJ1-4|TRBV2|.|.|15
CASRPRQEYNEKLFF
TGTGCCAGCAGACCACGACAGGAGTATAATGAAAAACTGTTTTTT
>TRBJ1-2|TRBV6-5|.|TRBD1|14
CASSDTGGLYGYTF
TGTGCCAGCAGTGATACAGGGGGTTTGTATGGCTACACCTTC
>TRBJ2-7|TRBV14|few|.|13
CASSLAHGKEQYF
TGTGCCAGCAGCCTCGCGCACGGGAAGGAGCAGTACTTC